One and the same sample provided the 2 T cell receptor beta chains below, sequenced in a study of monozygotic twins with inflammatory bowel disease. TCRdb derives one entry per CDR3 protein from the 5' RACE reads, leaving out DNA. The repertoire table contains 190,000 or so distinct CDR3 sequences. Input material: blood. The origin of the receptors is a human donor with ulcerative colitis or Crohn's disease, or a healthy co-twin of an affected twin (not recorded which).

The J gene is TRBJ2-1, the V gene TRBV5-1; there is no DNA to check the TCRdb D call of TRBD2. Germline CDR1 SGHRS, CDR2 YFSETQ. CDR3 length: 16 residues. CDR3: CASSSHSGGAAAGQFF.

The CDR3 protein is CASSEGQGRTYNSPLHF. The gene calls are TRBV25-1 and TRBJ1-6; no DNA is available, so the TRBD1 call from TCRdb remains unchecked. CDR1 and CDR2 from the germline V gene are MGHDK and SYGVNS. CDR3 length: 17 amino acids.